The rows below give T cell receptor beta chains drawn from one sample of a study of T cells in Graves' hyperthyroidism and ophthalmopathy. TCRdb itself ran the multiplex PCR reads through MiXCR, one entry per CDR3 protein. This sample yields some 50,000 distinct CDR3 sequences, of which roughly half are seen a single time; roughly a tenth belongs to the top ten. What was sequenced was blood. These receptors were obtained from a woman aged 45-60 years with Graves' ophthalmopathy. The CDR3 runs from the conserved cysteine through the conserved F or W. A D gene is named only where the DNA matches it firmly. Clone size is not always given. Where it is, it says once, few, many or a class for expanded clones.

V	D	size	J	CDR3	DNA
TRBV19	TRBD1	NA	TRBJ1-5	CASSTTGTGQETQHF	TGTGCCAGTAGTACCACCGGGACAGGGCAAGAGACCCAGCATTTT
TRBV20-1	TRBD1	NA	TRBJ2-5	CSARDLTGGRETQYF	TGCAGTGCTAGAGATCTCACAGGGGGCCGGGAGACCCAGTACTTC
TRBV5-6	TRBD2	many	TRBJ2-3	CASSWGLAGSDTQYF	TGTGCCAGCAGCTGGGGACTAGCGGGGTCCGATACGCAGTATTTT
TRBV11-2	NA	few	TRBJ2-7	CASSPGTVYEQYF	TGTGCCAGCAGCCCCGGGACGGTCTACGAGCAGTACTTC
TRBV27	NA	NA	TRBJ1-1	CASSLRGGTTEAFF	TGTGCCAGCAGTCTAAGGGGGGGGACCACTGAAGCTTTCTTT
TRBV15	TRBD1	NA	TRBJ1-4	CATSGTGVEKLFF	TGTGCCACTAGCGGGACAGGGGTCGAAAAACTGTTTTTT
TRBV11-2	TRBD1	many	TRBJ2-7	CASSPRRQGNVVPYEQYF	TGTGCCAGCAGCCCTCGCAGACAGGGGAACGTAGTTCCCTACGAGCAGTACTTC
TRBV2	NA	many	TRBJ2-1	CASILALEYNEQFF	TGTGCCAGCATCCTAGCACTAGAGTACAATGAGCAGTTCTTC
TRBV19	NA	NA	TRBJ2-5	CASSGGGETQYF	TGTGCCAGTAGTGGGGGTGGGGAGACCCAGTACTTC
TRBV2	NA	NA	TRBJ2-5	CASSMGRETQYF	TGTGCCAGCAGTATGGGGAGAGAGACCCAGTACTTC
TRBV20-1	NA	NA	TRBJ2-1	CSARDMSREGNSYNEQFF	TGCAGTGCTAGAGACATGAGCAGGGAAGGAAACTCCTACAATGAGCAGTTCTTC
TRBV6-6	TRBD1	many	TRBJ2-5	CASMGGDTGAETQYF	TGTGCCAGCATGGGTGGGGATACAGGGGCTGAGACCCAGTACTTC
TRBV5-1	NA	few	TRBJ2-2	CASSLEVGTRDTGELFF	TGCGCCAGCAGCTTGGAGGTTGGGACAAGAGACACCGGGGAGCTGTTTTTT
TRBV7-8	NA	NA	TRBJ2-7	CASSPPRLASSYEQYF	TGTGCCAGCAGTCCCCCGAGGCTAGCGAGCTCCTACGAGCAGTACTTC
TRBV12-3/TRBV12-4	NA	many	TRBJ2-3	CASSSPEPLLPTDTQYF	TGTGCCAGCAGTTCGCCAGAGCCCTTACTGCCCACAGATACGCAGTATTTT
TRBV12-3/TRBV12-4	TRBD1	NA	TRBJ1-6	CASSYRGYNSPLHF	TGTGCCAGCAGTTACAGGGGGTATAATTCACCCCTCCACTTT
TRBV5-1	NA	many	TRBJ2-2	CASGVGTASNTGELFF	TGCGCCAGCGGGGTGGGGACTGCATCTAACACCGGGGAGCTGTTTTTT
TRBV20-1	TRBD2	NA	TRBJ2-7	CSASYRLAGSNEQYF	TGCAGTGCTAGTTACCGACTAGCGGGAAGCAACGAGCAGTACTTC
TRBV7-2	NA	many	TRBJ2-4	CASSLAGTIQYF	TGTGCCAGCAGCTTGGCTGGGACCATACAGTACTTC
TRBV2	NA	few	TRBJ1-3	CASTRLSGNTIYF	TGTGCCAGCACCCGCCTCTCTGGAAACACCATATATTTT
TRBV4-2	NA	many	TRBJ2-3	CASSQDRLGTDTQYF	TGTGCCAGCAGCCAGGACAGATTGGGCACAGATACGCAGTATTTT
TRBV28	TRBD1	many	TRBJ1-6	CATLGQGYNSPLHF	TGTGCCACCCTAGGACAGGGCTATAATTCACCCCTCCACTTT
TRBV19	TRBD1	NA	TRBJ1-5	CASVRDRGSINQPQHF	TGTGCCAGTGTGAGGGACAGGGGGAGCATCAATCAGCCCCAGCATTTT
TRBV28	NA	NA	TRBJ2-7	CASSRVGVGYEQYF	TGTGCCAGCAGTCGTGTGGGGGTGGGCTACGAGCAGTACTTC
TRBV20-1	NA	few	TRBJ2-1	CSAKIDLSGDTDTQFF	TGCAGTGCAAAGATAGACCTAAGCGGAGACACAGATACGCAGTTCTTC
TRBV5-1	NA	NA	TRBJ2-4	CASSSQGHKNIQYF	TGCGCCAGCAGCTCCCAGGGCCATAAAAACATTCAGTACTTC
TRBV7-9	NA	NA	TRBJ2-3	CASSFRGQETDTQYF	TGTGCCAGCAGCTTCAGGGGCCAAGAGACAGATACGCAGTATTTT